This TCR beta chain was identified during a study of cytomegalovirus exposure and HLA in healthy donors. The study's findings and limits: Differences between HLA loci emerged in a later analysis of TCR association rates, with DRB1 most and HLA-C fewest. Across donors, sequencing depth was assumed by presence/absence analyses to be roughly uniform.

The primer mix had 60 Vbeta and 13 Jbeta primers. Data came from immunoSEQ multiplex PCR; TCRdb stores just in-frame clones and leaves some out. Among roughly 150,000 clones listed, over 60% were seen once. V lost 3 bases and J 8 bases, leaving 11 bases between the germline ends. CDR1 and CDR2 from the germline V gene are KGHSH and LQKENI. The CDR3 loop spans 14 amino acids. This clone was picked up one time. Antigen specificity is unknown. Unrecorded immune exposure was likely among donors, who were nominally healthy when sampled. Source material: PBMCs. This rearrangement joins TRBV18 to TRBJ1-6; the D is unclear. The clonotype was recovered from a male donor in good health and CMV-seronegative. CDR3 coding DNA: TGTGCCAGCTCACCGGGAGGGATGGATTCACCCCTCCACTTT. Translating gives CASSPGGMDSPLHF.